This T cell receptor beta chain derives from a study of blood T cell repertoires in COVID-19. On the study more broadly: Sites across the United States, Italy and Spain contributed samples from acute and convalescent COVID-19. Sources were T cells, B-cell-depleted T cells, or PBMCs; the material itself was cDNA or gDNA.

Original processing methods: Scientists estimated how many nucleated cells there were by amplifying reference gene primers. Here immunoSEQ multiplex PCR was the method, and the copy in TCRdb shows in-frame clones only, minus some. D and trimming were read from the DNA, whereas the V and J calls and clone size are those reported in that table. Here the sample spans approximately 120,000 clones, 70% to 90% being singletons. Germline V gives CDR1 LGHDT, CDR2 YNNKEL (reference sequence). Trimming took off 2 bases at V and 4 bases at J, with 11 bases between the two ends. This CDR3 has 14 amino acids. The clonotype comes from a human donor in a cohort sampled during active COVID-19. The sequenced material came from peripheral blood. The rearrangement joins TRBV3-1 (or the pseudogene TRBV3-2) to TRBJ1-1; weak D call: TRBD1 (5 bases). CDR3 sequence reads: CASSQQGSVTEAFF. The CDR3 DNA is TGTGCCAGCAGCCAACAGGGTTCAGTCACTGAAGCTTTCTTT.